The 32 T cell receptor beta chains presented below share a single source sample, sequenced in a study of T-cell reconstitution after alpha-beta-depleted transplantation in children. Preparation of the TCRbeta library involved a method that used unique molecular identifiers. Via MiXCR, TCRdb re-called the PCR reads, giving one row per CDR3 protein. Among 250,000 to 300,000 distinct CDR3 sequences listed, 10% were seen once. Sequenced material: PBMCs, taken before TCRalphabeta/CD19-depleted stem cell transplant. These receptors all stem from a boy younger than two with acute myeloid leukemia, due to receive a stem cell transplant.

This clonotype showed up many times. The chain combines TRBV28 with TRBJ1-5, with D unresolved. V was cut by 4 bases and J by 0 bases, with 1 base left in between. The CDR3 extends over 12 amino acids. CDR1 and CDR2 (germline): MDHEN, SYDVKM. The CDR3 spells CASSYSNQPQHF. CDR3 nucleotide sequence: TGTGCCAGCAGTTATAGCAATCAGCCCCAGCATTTT. The full variable domain, in which reference TRBV28 and TRBJ1-5 provide the parts outside the CDR3, is DVKVTQSSRYLVKRTGEKVFLECVQDMDHENMFWYRQDPGLGLRLIYFSYDVKMKEKGDIPEGYSVSREKKERFSLILESASTNQTSMYLCASSYSNQPQHFGDGTRLSIL.

This clonotype was detected ten times or more. The chain has TRBV12-3 or TRBV12-4 and TRBJ1-5; no reliable D call. The V and J ends lost 3 bases and 6 bases respectively, with 9 bases between them. The CDR3 contains 13 residues. The DNA of the CDR3 is TGTGCCAGCAGTTTTGGTAGGGTTCAGCCCCAGCATTTT. It codes for CASSFGRVQPQHF.

Ten or more counts support this clonotype. V usage is TRBV6-5 and J usage is TRBJ2-1, with D unresolved. Trimming removed 2 bases at V and 0 bases at J, with 8 bases between. CDR1 is MNHEY and CDR2 is SVGAGI in the germline V gene. The CDR3 spans 15 residues. The CDR3 DNA reads TGTGCCAGCAGTTACGGACCCAGCTCCTACAATGAGCAGTTCTTC. This sequence encodes CASSYGPSSYNEQFF.

The V and J genes are TRBV24-1 and TRBJ2-2; maybe TRBD2 (6 bases). V was trimmed by 5 bases and J by 8 bases, leaving 11 bases between them. Germline V gives CDR1 KGHDR, CDR2 SFDVKD. This CDR3 has 13 residues. This CDR3 reads CATSVVGGGELFF. The CDR3 coding sequence is TGTGCCACCAGTGTCGTGGGGGGAGGGGAGCTGTTTTTT.

This clonotype was found many times. This chain joins TRBV29-1 and TRBJ1-4; TRBD1 is a possible D gene (5 bases). The CDR3 is made up of 11 amino acids. CDR1 and CDR2 (germline): SQVTM, ANQGSEA. V was pared by 4 bases and J by 10 bases, with 10 bases between. CDR3 sequence: CSVVQGGKLFF. CDR3 sequence (DNA): TGCAGCGTTGTTCAGGGTGGAAAACTGTTTTTT.

On this clonotype: A much larger clone sits a single nucleotide away, making a read error possible. V usage is TRBV5-1 and J usage is TRBJ2-7; the match to TRBD2 covers 7 bases. This CDR3 has 13 residues. Germline values: CDR1 SGHRS, CDR2 YFSETQ. The CDR3: CASKETSEYERYF. CDR3 sequence (DNA): TGCGCCAGCAAGGAAACTAGCGAGTACGAGCGGTACTTC.

The genes are TRBV7-2 and TRBJ2-3, with 11 bases matching TRBD2. This CDR3 contains 16 residues. CDR1 and CDR2 (germline): SGHTA, FQGNSA. Trimming took 3 bases from V and 4 from J; bases not matched to a gene: 6. Here the CDR3 DNA reads TGTGCCAGCAGCTTGAGTAGCGGGAGGGCCGCAGATACGCAGTATTTT. Residues: CASSLSSGRAADTQYF. Based on the CDR3 plus reference TRBV7-2 and TRBJ2-3, the full variable domain is GAGVSQSPSNKVTEKGKDVELRCDPISGHTALYWYRQSLGQGLEFLIYFQGNSAPDKSGLPSDRFSAERTGGSVSTLTIQRTQQEDSAVYLCASSLSSGRAADTQYFGPGTRLTVL.

In its sample, this clonotype was seen many times. The J gene is TRBJ2-3, the V gene TRBV20-1; 11 nucleotides match TRBD2. V shed 4 bases and J 9 bases; nucleotides not matched to a gene: 9. The CDR3 has 14 residues. CDR1 DFQATT and CDR2 SNEGSKA come from the germline V gene (reference sequence). Written as DNA, the CDR3 is TGCAGTGCTACCCTAGCGGGGGGTCGCGGAACGCAGTATTTT. The encoded protein is CSATLAGGRGTQYF.

This clonotype was counted at least ten times. J is TRBJ2-6 and V is TRBV5-1; D gene unclear. CDR1 and CDR2 (germline): SGHRS, YFSETQ. Between the trimmed V and J ends, which lost 7 bases and 0 bases, there was a span of 8 bases. CDR3 length: 14 residues. The CDR3 sequence is CASGRVSGANVLTF. The DNA of the CDR3 is TGCGCCAGCGGTCGGGTCTCTGGGGCCAACGTCCTGACTTTC.

This clonotype came up many times. V and J are TRBV12-3 or TRBV12-4 and TRBJ2-5, with TRBD2 identical over 7 bases. The ends lost 6 bases at V and 5 bases at J; junction bases unmatched: 9. The CDR3 is 14 residues long. The CDR3 DNA sequence: TGTGCCAGCAGGCCGTCGGGGGGAGGGGAGACCCAGTACTTC. Amino acid sequence: CASRPSGGGETQYF.

There are many counts of this clonotype. The CDR3 is CASSRLGSNQPQHF. The CDR3 region has the DNA TGTGCCAGCAGCCGTTTGGGTAGCAATCAGCCCCAGCATTTT. The V and J genes are TRBV3-1 and TRBJ1-5; D gene unclear. Trimming shortened V by 4 bases and J by 0 bases, and 7 bases separated the two germline ends. CDR3 length: 14 amino acids. The germline V gene has CDR1 LGHDT and CDR2 YNNKEL (reference sequence).

Ten or more counts support this clonotype. Compared with germline, one end of the junction differs, possibly owing to a read error. The chain couples TRBV24-1 to TRBJ2-7; TRBD2 matches at 11 bases. Germline CDR1 KGHDR, CDR2 SFDVKD. The CDR3 sequence is 15 residues long. The CDR3 DNA reads TGTGCCACAAGTGAGGGAGGGACTAGCGGCTACGAGCAGTACTTC. This codes for CATSEGGTSGYEQYF.

This clonotype was picked up many times. The J gene is TRBJ1-5, the V gene TRBV6-2 or TRBV6-3, with D uncertain. The CDR3 extends over 14 amino acids. Germline V gives CDR1 MNHEY, CDR2 SVGEGT. Trimming took 2 bases from V and 4 from J, leaving 9 bases between them. DNA of the CDR3: TGTGCCAGCAGTTACGAGACTGCGAATCAGCCCCAGCATTTT. Protein product: CASSYETANQPQHF.

The table lists this clonotype with many counts. Here the CDR3 reads CASSLGFEPTNEKLFF. CDR3 DNA sequence: TGTGCCAGCAGCTTAGGTTTCGAACCAACTAATGAAAAACTGTTTTTT. This chain connects TRBV7-9 to TRBJ1-4; D not certain. Trimming took 1 base from V and 0 from J, leaving 9 bases between them. This CDR3 is built from 16 residues. Germline V lookup: CDR1 SEHNR, CDR2 FQNEAQ (reference sequence).

Concerning this clonotype: This may be a read error: a much more frequent sequence differs by one nucleotide. CDR3 protein: CASSLWGRKAFF. Here the CDR3 DNA reads TGTGCCAGCAGCTTGTGGGGACGGAAAGCTTTCTTT. V usage is TRBV7-9 and J usage is TRBJ1-1, with D perhaps matching TRBD1 (5 bases). V was trimmed by 3 bases and J by 9 bases, leaving 11 bases between them. The germline gives CDR1 SEHNR, CDR2 FQNEAQ (reference sequence). The CDR3 runs 12 residues.

A word on this clonotype: A read error may be the cause here, since a much bigger clone is one base away. The chain is built from TRBV6-1 and TRBJ1-1; TRBD1 matches 9 bases. There are 14 residues in the CDR3. Germline CDR1 MNHNS, CDR2 SASEGT. The J segment lost 3 bases and the V segment lost 9 bases, leaving 8 bases of the junction unmatched. DNA for the CDR3: TGTGCCAGGAGACTACAGGGGGCATACACTGAAGCTTTCTTT. Its translation: CARRLQGAYTEAFF.

The chain joins TRBV11-3 to TRBJ1-1; D not certain. In germline, CDR1 is SGHNT, CDR2 YENEEA. The CDR3 extends over 14 amino acids. V was trimmed by 0 bases and J by 3 bases, leaving 8 bases between them. This CDR3 reads CASSLDRGHTEAFF. Written as DNA, the CDR3 is TGTGCCAGCAGCTTAGATCGCGGTCACACTGAAGCTTTCTTT. The entire variable domain, with the rest obtained from reference TRBV11-3 and TRBJ1-1, is as follows: EAGVVQSPRYKIIEKKQPVAFWCNPISGHNTLYWYLQNLGQGPELLIRYENEEAVDDSQLPKDRFSAERLKGVDSTLKIQPAELGDSAVYLCASSLDRGHTEAFFGQGTRLTVV.

The table lists this clonotype with many counts. This chain connects TRBV7-9 to TRBJ2-5, with 11 bases lining up with TRBD2. The CDR3 is 15 amino acids. J gave up 4 bases and V 1 base, and 2 bases lay outside the gene matches. Per the germline V gene, CDR1 is SEHNR and CDR2 is FQNEAQ (reference sequence). CDR3 sequence (DNA): TGTGCCAGCAGCTTAGTAGGACTAGCGGGAGAGACCCAGTACTTC. Its translation is CASSLVGLAGETQYF.

The V gene is TRBV5-1, the J gene TRBJ1-2, with TRBD1 identical over 8 bases. V gave up 5 bases and J gave up 5 bases; unmatched junction bases: 11. Germline V CDR1 and CDR2: SGHRS, YFSETQ. The CDR3 spans 15 residues. The CDR3 bases are TGCGCCAGCAGTTTGACAGGGGCCACCCCTTATGGCTACACCTTC. Encoded protein: CASSLTGATPYGYTF.

As to this clonotype: A read error may be the cause here, since a much bigger clone is one base away. V and J are TRBV3-1 and TRBJ2-7; no clear D. The CDR3 covers 13 residues. From germline, CDR1 is LGHDT and CDR2 YNNKEL (reference sequence). CDR3 region: CATSPLAAYEQYF. Here the CDR3 DNA reads TGTGCCACCAGCCCCCTGGCAGCCTACGAGCAGTACTTC.

This clonotype was detected ten times or more. This chain connects TRBV6-5 to TRBJ2-5; D might be TRBD1 or TRBD2, each matching 6 bases. Germline loops: CDR1 MNHEY, CDR2 SVGAGI. V lost 6 bases and J 1 base, leaving 12 bases between the germline ends. This CDR3 has 14 residues. The CDR3 nucleotides are TGTGCCAGCAGGGTACAGGGAGGCCAAGAGACCCAGTACTTC. As protein: CASRVQGGQETQYF.

This clonotype came up a few times. The chain joins TRBV4-3 to TRBJ2-1, with a possible D match to TRBD2 (5 bases). CDR1 and CDR2 from the germline V gene are LGHNA and YSLEER. This CDR3 is built from 17 residues. Trimming stripped 3 bases from V and 2 bases from J, with 17 bases between. CDR3 residues: CASSHGSSPKAYNEQFF. The CDR3 region has the DNA TGCGCCAGCAGCCATGGCTCTAGCCCAAAGGCCTACAATGAGCAGTTCTTC.

This chain connects TRBV4-1 to TRBJ2-3, with 10 bases identical to TRBD2. Germline assignment: CDR1 MGHRA and CDR2 YSYEKL. The V gene end was trimmed by 1 base and the J gene end by 2 bases; junction bases not matched to a gene: 3. The CDR3 covers 16 residues. This CDR3 reads CASSQVGLADTDTQYF. CDR3 nucleotides: TGCGCCAGCAGCCAAGTAGGACTAGCGGACACAGATACGCAGTATTTT.

The chain has TRBV9 and TRBJ1-6; 8 bases match TRBD1. V gave up 3 bases and J gave up 16 bases; unmatched junction bases: 12. CDR3 length: 14 amino acids. Germline values: CDR1 SGDLS, CDR2 YYNGEE. Here the CDR3 DNA reads TGTGCCAGCAGCGCCCCGGAGCGGACAGGGCTACTCCACTTT. As protein: CASSAPERTGLLHF.

This clonotype was detected a few times. J is TRBJ2-2 and V is TRBV7-2; 13 positions match TRBD2. CDR1 and CDR2 (germline): SGHTA, FQGNSA. The V segment lost 1 base and the J segment 7 bases; nucleotides outside the gene matches: 6. This CDR3 is built from 17 residues. Here the CDR3 DNA reads TGTGCCAGCAGCTTAGGACTAGCGGGAGGTTTCAACGGGGAGCTGTTTTTT. Its protein is CASSLGLAGGFNGELFF. The whole variable domain, remainder taken from reference TRBV7-2 and TRBJ2-2, is GAGVSQSPSNKVTEKGKDVELRCDPISGHTALYWYRQSLGQGLEFLIYFQGNSAPDKSGLPSDRFSAERTGGSVSTLTIQRTQQEDSAVYLCASSLGLAGGFNGELFFGEGSRLTVL.

This clonotype was seen ten or more times. The chain links TRBV25-1 to TRBJ2-7, with 9 bases that match TRBD2. Germline CDR1 MGHDK, CDR2 SYGVNS. V shed 3 bases and J 2 bases; nucleotides not matched to a gene: 2. The CDR3 covers 14 residues. In DNA, the CDR3 is TGTGCCAGCAGTGATAGCGGGAGCCCCTACGAGCAGTACTTC. Encoded protein: CASSDSGSPYEQYF.

This clonotype came up many times. V gene TRBV18 combines with J gene TRBJ2-1; a possible D gene is TRBD2 (5 bases). Per the germline V gene, CDR1 is KGHSH and CDR2 is LQKENI. The CDR3 length is 14 residues. V was pared by 0 bases and J by 14 bases, with 17 bases between. CDR3: CASSPPGSGRAKFF. In nucleotides, the CDR3 is TGTGCCAGCTCACCACCGGGGAGCGGCCGGGCCAAGTTCTTC.

This clonotype was counted at least ten times. The chain carries TRBV29-1 and TRBJ2-7; unclear D gene. This CDR3 has 13 residues. Trimming took 0 bases from V and 6 from J, leaving 12 bases between them. CDR1 is SQVTM and CDR2 is ANQGSEA in the germline V gene. The CDR3 spells CSVEDRVIGEQYF. The CDR3 DNA is TGCAGCGTTGAAGATCGTGTAATCGGCGAGCAGTACTTC.

This clonotype was detected ten times or more. This chain links TRBV5-1 with TRBJ1-2; TRBD1 agrees at 11 bases. Germline trimming cut 0 bases from V and 8 bases from J; bases unmatched to any gene: 12. Per germline, CDR1 SGHRS and CDR2 YFSETQ. This CDR3 region has 17 residues. The CDR3, as DNA: TGCGCCAGCAGCTTGGCTCTCGGGACAGGGGGATCAGGGGGCTACACCTTC. Translation gives CASSLALGTGGSGGYTF.

This clonotype was found many times. The V and J genes are TRBV28 and TRBJ2-7; D might be TRBD1 (6 bases). The CDR3 is made up of 13 amino acids. V was pared by 5 bases and J by 3 bases, with 11 bases between. Germline CDR1 is MDHEN and CDR2 is SYDVKM. CDR3 sequence: CASSGTPIYEQYF. CDR3 nucleotides: TGTGCCAGCAGTGGGACACCCATCTACGAGCAGTACTTC.

This clonotype was counted once. It may be a read error: a sequence one base away is much more abundant. This chain connects TRBV12-3 or TRBV12-4 to TRBJ1-5, with a tentative D call TRBD1 (5 bases). The CDR3 covers 14 residues. Trimming took 7 bases from V and 3 from J, leaving 13 bases between them. The CDR3 loop is CASTRQGDNQPQHF. The CDR3 region has the DNA TGTGCCAGCACACGCCAGGGCGACAATCAGCCCCAGCATTTT.

This clonotype was recorded a few times. This may be a read error: a much more frequent sequence differs by one nucleotide. The chain links TRBV28 to TRBJ2-2, with a weak D call TRBD2 (5 bases). Germline CDR1 MDHEN, CDR2 SYDVKM. With 6 bases removed from V and 1 base from J, the gap between germline ends came to 9 bases. There are 14 residues in the CDR3. In DNA, the CDR3 is TGTGCCAGCAGCGCTCGGGAGAACACCGGGGAGCTGTTTTTT. Translating gives CASSARENTGELFF.